This record covers a single T cell receptor (beta chain). This clonotype was recorded many times. What this receptor recognizes is not known. No much larger clone exists at a distance of one base, and base qualities are not known. Using 3' ligation of a UMI-containing oligonucleotide to TCR cDNA, the study laid out a robust and sensitive protocol to amplify, sequence and analyze TCRs. Whole blood analysis involved drawing around 2.5 ml of peripheral blood from adult healthy volunteers into Tempus tubes and then extracting RNA following the manufacturer's instructions. Total RNA was treated with RQ1 DNase, without cell sorting, prior to reverse transcription, with an input of about 1 to 1000 ng being targeted. Libraries were prepared from skin biopsies and whole blood to test how robust the pipeline was in samples where T cells are a minority population. Libraries were built with 5' RACE. The ligated cDNA was amplified by four rounds of PCR, in which nested alpha and beta constant region primers were used together with the SP2 primer. TCR RNA was reverse transcribed with SuperScript IV using alpha and beta constant region primers for the blood and skin samples. An oligonucleotide carrying the Illumina SP2 primer and a UMI was ligated to the 3' end of the cDNA by means of T4 RNA ligase 1. The 12-nucleotide UMI consisted of two random hexamers with an eight-base spacer between the hexamers to prevent hairpin formation. From the second PCR onward, TCR alpha and beta chain libraries were processed separately, and dual indexing was applied for multiplexing. After pooling, the indexed libraries were analyzed by capillary electrophoresis and sequenced on either an Illumina MiSeq or NextSeq. PhiX DNA at about 5-7.5% was added to the libraries to raise base diversity and improve cluster recognition. On the study's bioinformatics: Demultiplexor extracted UMIs from read 2, combined them with read 1 TCR sequence, and split reads by sample indices. V and J genes and V-J junctions were identified by Decombinator, and each TCR was assigned a five-part identifier that included V and J deletions. Collapsinator used UMIs to correct sequencing errors and PCR amplification heterogeneity, producing a UMI-based abundance for each TCR. Identifiers were converted to nucleotide sequence by CDR3Translator and translated to amino acids, and CDR3 regions were extracted on the basis of terminal motifs. After normalization to the amount of input RNA, the error-corrected alpha and beta TCR counts from blood and from skin were compared. TCRdb reworked the public reads: Q25 trimming with fastp, MiXCR clone assembly, productive beta chains retained. Rows are unified per CDR3 protein, each entry keeping the most common DNA and genes. TCRdb's processing, not the authors', yielded these V and J calls. The sample table contains roughly 56,000 distinct CDR3 sequences; only one count was recorded for 7.2% of them. The ten largest clonotypes hold almost 10% of the sample.

V loses 9 bases, J loses 5 bases, and the germline ends lie 16 bases apart. From its cysteine to its phenylalanine, the CDR3 spans 14 amino acids. Only the CDR3 DNA is retained, 42 bases long and in frame from the first base. The CDR1 and CDR2 encoded by the germline V gene are KGHDR and SFDVKD. This entry belongs to a study of naive and memory T cell subsets (dated by TCRdb to about 2017). For context, the study as a whole: The figure summarizing these samples reported ten or so blood donors, 7 tuberculin skin test biopsies and 3 saline control biopsies. Usually PCR2 was run as a SYBR Green qPCR and stopped at a set threshold, although low-input samples could use end-point PCR (approximately 6 cycles) instead.

The research as a whole found: The RNA-based method was acknowledged as potentially sensitive to TCR transcript changes with T cell activation and differentiation.

The sequence was obtained from a male donor in good health. The rearranged chain carries TRBV24-1 and TRBJ2-1; the D call could be TRBD1 or TRBD2, with each sharing 5 bases. DNA sequence: TGTGCCACCGCTCAAGGGACGGGTAACAATGAGCAGTTCTTC. The resulting protein is CATAQGTGNNEQFF.